The source of this T cell receptor (beta chain) is a study of tumor and adjacent non-tumor tissue in lung cancer. Study background: Patients comprised over 9 adenocarcinoma, a couple of squamous cell carcinoma and 1 small cell lung cancer.

Trimming removed 6 bases at V and 4 bases at J, with 12 bases between. The CDR3 covers 13 residues. This sample's RNA came from whole unsorted tissue. More than 3 cm separated this lung sample from the edge of the tumor. This clonotype was counted at least ten times. Three rounds of nested PCR, following a modified ARM-PCR protocol, produced the TCRbeta library. TCRdb fed the multiplex PCR reads into MiXCR, producing one record per CDR3 protein. The table shows 85,000 or so distinct CDR3 sequences, with 76% occurring only once. The source material was distant non-tumor lung tissue. This chain links TRBV12-3 or TRBV12-4 with TRBJ1-2; D possibly corresponds to TRBD1 (5 bases). The clonotype comes from a woman aged 45-65 years with non-small cell lung cancer. The chain's CDR3 is CASSPRDAYGYTF. The CDR3, as DNA: TGTGCCAGCAGCCCCCGGGACGCCTATGGCTACACCTTC.